A single sample is the source of the 21 T cell receptor beta chains below, sequenced in a study of blood T cell repertoires in COVID-19. Profiled with immunoSEQ multiplex PCR; TCRdb holds only in-frame clones, not every one. Of a few hundred thousand clones in the sample, roughly 84% were seen once. The specimen was peripheral blood. The receptors come from a man aged 40-49 years who had recovered from COVID-19.

The V gene is TRBV3-1 (or the pseudogene TRBV3-2), the J gene TRBJ2-5; 8 bases align to TRBD2. Germline V gene data show CDR1 as LGHDT and CDR2 as YNNKEL (reference sequence). CDR3 length equals 15 residues. J gave up 2 bases and V 1 base, and 3 bases lay outside the gene matches. DNA for the CDR3: TGTGCCAGCAGCCAAGTCCGCGGGGGGCAAGAGACCCAGTACTTC. This encodes CASSQVRGGQETQYF.

This chain joins TRBV7-8 and TRBJ2-3; TRBD2 agrees at 7 bases. Germline values: CDR1 SGHVS, CDR2 FQNEAQ. The CDR3 covers 15 residues. Trimming removed 6 bases from V and 0 bases from J; junction bases left unmatched: 6. CDR3 region: CASRQRGSSTDTQYF. The DNA of the CDR3 is TGTGCCAGCAGACAGCGGGGTTCTAGCACAGATACGCAGTATTTT.

A few counts support this clone. The V gene is TRBV19, the J gene TRBJ1-5; D is unclear. V was cut by 3 bases and J by 2 bases, with 17 bases left in between. The germline V gene has CDR1 LNHDA and CDR2 SQIVND (reference sequence). CDR3 length: 17 amino acids. Written as DNA, the CDR3 is TGTGCCAGTAGTATTCTCGATGGACTTGTGGGCAATCAGCCCCAGCATTTT. This codes for CASSILDGLVGNQPQHF.

This clone was observed a few times. Other DNA variants within this sample encode the same CDR3. The V gene is TRBV2, the J gene TRBJ2-7, with 7 nucleotides matching TRBD1. Per the germline V gene, CDR1 is SNHLY and CDR2 is FYNNEI. The CDR3 runs 12 residues. Trimming took 6 bases from V and 2 from J; bases not matched to a gene: 1. The DNA for the CDR3 is TGTGCCAGCAGCGGGACAGCCTACGAGCAGTACTTC. Translation: CASSGTAYEQYF.

This CDR3 reads CASSLTGRSGNTIYF. CDR3 bases: TGCGCCAGCAGCTTGACAGGGCGCTCTGGAAACACCATATATTTT. V usage is TRBV5-1 and J usage is TRBJ1-3, with D perhaps matching TRBD1 (6 bases). CDR3 length: 15 residues. Germline CDR1 reads SGHRS; CDR2 reads YFSETQ. With 1 base removed from V and 0 bases from J, the gap between germline ends came to 8 bases.

The chain combines TRBV4-1 with TRBJ2-2, with 9 positions matching TRBD1. V was pared by 4 bases and J by 5 bases, with 5 bases of the junction left unmatched. Germline CDR1 and CDR2: MGHRA and YSYEKL. The CDR3 extends over 15 amino acids. As DNA, the CDR3 is TGCGCCAGCAGCCCGGGGACAGGGTGGACCGGGGAGCTGTTTTTT. Its translation is CASSPGTGWTGELFF.

V gene TRBV19 combines with J gene TRBJ1-2; 11 bases map to TRBD1. Germline loops: CDR1 LNHDA, CDR2 SQIVND (reference sequence). The J segment lost 4 bases and the V segment lost 3 bases, leaving 1 base of the junction unmatched. The CDR3 consists of 14 residues. CDR3 in amino acids: CASSIGTGGYGYTF. CDR3 in DNA: TGTGCCAGTAGTATTGGGACAGGGGGCTATGGCTACACCTTC.

As regards this clone: Other DNA sequences of this sample code for an identical CDR3. The rearrangement links TRBV11-3 to TRBJ2-3; TRBD2 might be the D (7 bases). Germline CDR1 SGHNT, CDR2 YENEEA. The V and J ends lost 2 bases and 4 bases respectively, with 10 bases between them. The CDR3 is 14 residues long. In DNA, the CDR3 is TGTGCCAGCAGCTTAAGGGGGGGTGCAGATACGCAGTATTTT. Its protein product is CASSLRGGADTQYF.

This clone was found a few times. The chain joins TRBV27 to TRBJ2-3, with D tentatively TRBD1 (6 bases). CDR3 size: 15 residues. CDR1 is MNHEY, CDR2 SMNVEV, per germline (reference sequence). Trimming cost V 6 bases and J 3 bases, with 16 bases left between them. CDR3: CASSFRDIRTDTQYF. In nucleotides, the CDR3 is TGTGCCAGCAGCTTCCGGGACATACGAACAGATACGCAGTATTTT.

The rearrangement links TRBV6-2 or TRBV6-3 to TRBJ1-2, with D possibly matching TRBD1 (5 bases). The CDR3 loop spans 13 amino acids. Germline V CDR1 and CDR2: MNHEY, SVGEGT. Trimming shortened V by 0 bases and J by 8 bases, and 10 bases separated the two germline ends. The CDR3, as DNA: TGTGCCAGCAGTTACTCCGGGGGGAGCGGCTACACCTTC. This gives the protein CASSYSGGSGYTF.

The gene calls are TRBV18 and TRBJ1-6; the D gene is possibly TRBD1 (6 bases). The germline gives CDR1 KGHSH, CDR2 LQKENI. The V gene lost 3 bases and the J gene lost 8 bases, with 11 bases spanning the gap. The CDR3 runs to 14 residues. The CDR3 reads CASSPSGDDSPLHF. CDR3 coding DNA: TGTGCCAGCTCACCGTCAGGGGACGATTCACCCCTCCACTTT.

The V and J genes are TRBV27 and TRBJ2-3, with no clear D. Trimming cost V 3 bases and J 1 base, with 11 bases left between them. Germline V gives CDR1 MNHEY, CDR2 SMNVEV (reference sequence). The CDR3 loop spans 15 amino acids. CDR3 region: CASSFIRVRTDTQYF. The CDR3 coding sequence is TGTGCCAGCAGTTTTATTCGGGTGCGCACAGATACGCAGTATTTT.

Here the CDR3 DNA reads TGTGCCAGCAGCTTATTAATCGGAGTAGGCACTGAAGCTTTCTTT. As protein: CASSLLIGVGTEAFF. The chain links TRBV7-9 to TRBJ1-1; no clear D. CDR1 is SEHNR and CDR2 is FQNEAQ in the germline V gene (reference sequence). Trimming left V 2 bases short and J 4 bases short, with 14 bases between. CDR3 length: 15 residues.

The rearrangement joins TRBV3-1 (or the pseudogene TRBV3-2) to TRBJ1-1; tentative D call: TRBD1 (5 bases). This CDR3 is 13 amino acids long. Trimming stripped 8 bases from V and 3 bases from J, with 13 bases between. The germline CDR1 and CDR2 sequences are LGHDT and YNNKEL (reference sequence). CDR3 region: CASLPWGDTEAFF. The CDR3 nucleotides are TGTGCCAGCCTCCCTTGGGGGGACACTGAAGCTTTCTTT.

The rearrangement links TRBV19 to TRBJ2-3; tentative D call: TRBD1 (5 bases). The germline CDR1 and CDR2 sequences are LNHDA and SQIVND (reference sequence). V lost 1 base to trimming and J lost 0 bases, with 11 bases between them. The CDR3 totals 16 residues. The CDR3 reads CASSIVLTASTDTQYF. In DNA, the CDR3 is TGTGCCAGTAGTATAGTATTGACAGCTAGCACAGATACGCAGTATTTT.

V and J are TRBV5-1 and TRBJ1-1; D is unresolved. The ends were cut back, 1 base at V and 8 bases at J, with 9 bases in the middle. The CDR3 has 12 amino acids. The germline V gene encodes CDR1 SGHRS and CDR2 YFSETQ. CDR3 sequence: CASSLLPGEAFF. CDR3 DNA sequence: TGCGCCAGCAGCTTGCTCCCCGGGGAAGCTTTCTTT.

This chain connects TRBV5-4 to TRBJ2-5; the match to TRBD2 covers 9 bases. The CDR3 covers 15 residues. The J segment lost 5 bases and the V segment lost 3 bases, leaving 8 bases of the junction unmatched. The germline V gene has CDR1 SGHNT and CDR2 YYREEE (reference sequence). CDR3 sequence: CASSSPAGGPETQYF. The CDR3 nucleotides are TGTGCCAGCAGCTCGCCCGCGGGAGGGCCGGAGACCCAGTACTTC.

This clone was seen just once. The V call is TRBV6-5, the J call TRBJ2-3; 10 bases are a match to TRBD2. Per the germline V gene, CDR1 is MNHEY and CDR2 is SVGAGI. The CDR3 runs 15 residues. V dropped 7 bases and J dropped 0; count of bases not matched to a gene: 4. The CDR3 DNA follows: TGTGCCAGCACCTGGACTAGCGGTAGCACAGATACGCAGTATTTT. It yields the protein CASTWTSGSTDTQYF.

This chain uses TRBV30 with TRBJ2-2, with D possibly TRBD1 on 5 matching bases. V gave up 0 bases and J gave up 0 bases, with 20 bases separating them. Germline V CDR1 and CDR2: GTSNPN, SVGIG (reference sequence). The CDR3 totals 19 residues. The CDR3, as DNA: TGTGCCTGGAGTGTACTTCGTGGCAGGGTGAGGTCGAACACCGGGGAGCTGTTTTTT. Protein product: CAWSVLRGRVRSNTGELFF.

This clone was detected a few times. The rearrangement uses TRBV3-1 (or the pseudogene TRBV3-2) and TRBJ1-2, with no clear D. This CDR3 has 17 residues. The germline V gene encodes CDR1 LGHDT and CDR2 YNNKEL (reference sequence). V was shortened by 0 bases and J by 0 bases, with 14 bases between the two germline ends. The CDR3 reads CASSQDLAGGANYGYTF. DNA of the CDR3: TGTGCCAGCAGCCAAGATTTGGCAGGAGGAGCTAACTATGGCTACACCTTC.

As for this clone: Additional DNA sequences in this sample encode the identical CDR3. The gene calls are TRBV2 and TRBJ1-1; D gene unclear. The CDR3 sequence is 11 residues long. The germline V gene has CDR1 SNHLY and CDR2 FYNNEI. V was cut by 6 bases and J by 4 bases, with 6 bases left in between. This CDR3 reads CASSRGTEAFF. In DNA form, the CDR3 reads TGTGCCAGCAGCCGGGGCACTGAAGCTTTCTTT.